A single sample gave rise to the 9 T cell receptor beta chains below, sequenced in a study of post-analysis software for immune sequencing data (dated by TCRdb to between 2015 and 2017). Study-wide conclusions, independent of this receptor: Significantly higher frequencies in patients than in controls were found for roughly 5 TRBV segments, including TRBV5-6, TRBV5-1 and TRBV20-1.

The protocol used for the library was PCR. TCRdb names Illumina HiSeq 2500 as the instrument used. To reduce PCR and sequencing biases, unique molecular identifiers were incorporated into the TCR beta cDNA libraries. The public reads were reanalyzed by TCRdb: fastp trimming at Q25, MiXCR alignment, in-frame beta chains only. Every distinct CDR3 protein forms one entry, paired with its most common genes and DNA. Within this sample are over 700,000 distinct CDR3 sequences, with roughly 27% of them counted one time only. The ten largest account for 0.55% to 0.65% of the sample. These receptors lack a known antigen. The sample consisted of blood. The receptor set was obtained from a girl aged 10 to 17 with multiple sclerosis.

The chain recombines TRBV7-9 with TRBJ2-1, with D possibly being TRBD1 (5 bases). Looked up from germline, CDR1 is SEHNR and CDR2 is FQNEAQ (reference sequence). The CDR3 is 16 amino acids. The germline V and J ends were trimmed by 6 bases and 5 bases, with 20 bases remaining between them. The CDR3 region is CASRSVAQGIHNEQFF. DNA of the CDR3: TGTGCCAGCAGGTCCGTCGCCCAGGGTATCCACAATGAGCAGTTCTTC.

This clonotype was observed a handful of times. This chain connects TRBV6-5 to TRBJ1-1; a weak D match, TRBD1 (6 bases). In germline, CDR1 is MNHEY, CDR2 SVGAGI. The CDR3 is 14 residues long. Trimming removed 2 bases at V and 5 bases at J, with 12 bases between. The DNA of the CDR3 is TGTGCCAGCAGTTACACAGGGAGGAGTACTGAAGCTTTCTTT. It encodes CASSYTGRSTEAFF.

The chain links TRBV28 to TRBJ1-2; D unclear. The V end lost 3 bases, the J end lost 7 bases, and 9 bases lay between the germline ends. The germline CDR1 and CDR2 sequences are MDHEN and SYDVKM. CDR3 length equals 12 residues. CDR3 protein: CASSFRGIGYTF. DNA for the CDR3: TGTGCCAGCAGTTTTCGAGGGATTGGCTACACCTTC.

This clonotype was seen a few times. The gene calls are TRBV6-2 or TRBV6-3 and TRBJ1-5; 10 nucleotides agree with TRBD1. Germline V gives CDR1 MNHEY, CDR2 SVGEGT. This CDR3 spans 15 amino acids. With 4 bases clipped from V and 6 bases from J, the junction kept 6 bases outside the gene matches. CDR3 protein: CASSSGQGTTQPQHF. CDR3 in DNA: TGTGCCAGCAGTTCGGGACAGGGGACTACTCAGCCCCAGCATTTT.

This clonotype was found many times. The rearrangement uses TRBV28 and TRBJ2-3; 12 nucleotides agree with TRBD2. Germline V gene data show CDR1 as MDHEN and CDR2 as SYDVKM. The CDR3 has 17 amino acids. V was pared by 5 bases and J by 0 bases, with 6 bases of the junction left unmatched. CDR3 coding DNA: TGTGCCAGCAGTATTCTAGCGGGAGGGTATAGCACAGATACGCAGTATTTT. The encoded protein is CASSILAGGYSTDTQYF.

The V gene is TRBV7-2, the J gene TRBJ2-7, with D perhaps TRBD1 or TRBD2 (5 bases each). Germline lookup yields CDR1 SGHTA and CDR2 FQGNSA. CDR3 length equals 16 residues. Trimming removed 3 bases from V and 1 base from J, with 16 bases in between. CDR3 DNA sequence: TGTGCCAGCAGCTTCCCGCTCGGGACGACTTCCTACGAGCAGTACTTC. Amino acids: CASSFPLGTTSYEQYF.

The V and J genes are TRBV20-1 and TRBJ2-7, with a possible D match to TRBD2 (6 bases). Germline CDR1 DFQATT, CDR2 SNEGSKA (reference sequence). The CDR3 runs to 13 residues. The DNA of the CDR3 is TGCAGCCCTTTCAGTCCGGGTAGCGGCGAGCAGTACTTC. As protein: CSPFSPGSGEQYF.

The CDR3, as DNA: TGCGCCAGCAGCCAAGATACAGGGTGGGCCCAGTACTTC. It is translated as CASSQDTGWAQYF. The chain has TRBV4-1 and TRBJ2-5; TRBD1 is a possible D gene (6 bases). CDR3 length: 13 residues. Germline V gene lookup returns CDR1 MGHRA and CDR2 YSYEKL. The V end lost 0 bases, the J end lost 9 bases, and 11 bases lay between the germline ends.

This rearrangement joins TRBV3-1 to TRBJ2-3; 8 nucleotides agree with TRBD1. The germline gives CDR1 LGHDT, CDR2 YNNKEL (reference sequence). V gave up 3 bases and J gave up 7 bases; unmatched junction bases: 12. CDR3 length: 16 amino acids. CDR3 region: CASSQAGTGGMNTQYF. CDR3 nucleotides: TGTGCCAGCAGCCAGGCCGGGACAGGTGGAATGAATACGCAGTATTTT.